In this sample, the clone carrying this T cell receptor beta chain turned up a few times. The antigen remains unidentified. This sample stems from a study of cytomegalovirus exposure and HLA in healthy donors. Study outcomes and limitations: Highly shared sequence variants in one cluster were likely a sequencing artifact. The later analysis indicated that the majority of CMV-associated TCR beta chains appeared HLA-restricted.

The primer mix had 60 Vbeta and 13 Jbeta primers. Sequenced by immunoSEQ multiplex PCR; TCRdb stores in-frame clones only, minus some. The sample lists around 150,000 clones, approximately 80% occurring once. Trimming pared 4 bases from V and 9 bases from J, leaving 13 bases between. Germline V gene lookup returns CDR1 SQVTM and CDR2 ANQGSEA. The CDR3 has 12 amino acids. Material for sequencing was PBMCs. The chain combines TRBV29-1 with TRBJ2-1, with D perhaps matching TRBD1 (5 bases). This TCR came from a man aged 50-59 years in good health and CMV-seropositive. CDR3 in amino acids: CSVARAMGEQFF. CDR3 bases: TGCAGCGTTGCCAGGGCTATGGGTGAGCAGTTCTTC.